This T cell receptor (beta chain) was sequenced during a study of blood T cell repertoires in COVID-19. Turning to the study itself: From T cells, B-cell-depleted T cells, or PBMCs came the material, which was cDNA or gDNA.

V lost 2 bases to trimming and J lost 7 bases, with 8 bases between them. The V gene's germline CDR1 is SEHNR and CDR2 FQNEAQ (reference sequence). CDR3 length: 12 residues. This clone was picked up a small number of times. Original processing notes: For nucleated cells, counts were estimated from reference gene primer amplification. Assay used: immunoSEQ multiplex PCR; TCRdb lists only in-frame clones, some missing. Clone size and V and J calls were adopted from that table, with D and trimming inferred from the DNA. The table has fewer than 250,000 clones, around 83% seen once. The rearrangement joins TRBV7-9 to TRBJ1-2; no reliable D call. Material for sequencing was peripheral blood. The TCR was taken from a man aged 45 to 65 with active or convalescent COVID-19. CDR3 bases: TGTGCCAGCAGCTTAAATGAGGGTGGCTACACCTTC. This gives the protein CASSLNEGGYTF.